Below, one TCR beta chain is given with its context. This sample was included in a study of blood T cell repertoires in COVID-19. Study-level information: PBMCs, B-cell-depleted T cells, or T cells were the source of the cDNA or gDNA that made up the material.

Germline CDR1 reads MNHEY; CDR2 reads SMNVEV (reference sequence). The ends lost 6 bases at V and 0 bases at J; junction bases unmatched: 11. CDR3 length equals 16 residues. TCRdb keeps only in-frame clones here, not all; method: immunoSEQ multiplex PCR. Of approximately 200,000 clones in the sample, roughly 87% were seen once. This receptor was taken from a man aged 35-49 years with active or convalescent COVID-19. The sample consisted of peripheral blood. The chain combines TRBV27 with TRBJ2-7; 7 nucleotides line up with TRBD1. The CDR3 region has the DNA TGTGCCAGCAGCAAAGAGGTGACAGGGCGCTCCTACGAGCAGTACTTC. Translation gives CASSKEVTGRSYEQYF.